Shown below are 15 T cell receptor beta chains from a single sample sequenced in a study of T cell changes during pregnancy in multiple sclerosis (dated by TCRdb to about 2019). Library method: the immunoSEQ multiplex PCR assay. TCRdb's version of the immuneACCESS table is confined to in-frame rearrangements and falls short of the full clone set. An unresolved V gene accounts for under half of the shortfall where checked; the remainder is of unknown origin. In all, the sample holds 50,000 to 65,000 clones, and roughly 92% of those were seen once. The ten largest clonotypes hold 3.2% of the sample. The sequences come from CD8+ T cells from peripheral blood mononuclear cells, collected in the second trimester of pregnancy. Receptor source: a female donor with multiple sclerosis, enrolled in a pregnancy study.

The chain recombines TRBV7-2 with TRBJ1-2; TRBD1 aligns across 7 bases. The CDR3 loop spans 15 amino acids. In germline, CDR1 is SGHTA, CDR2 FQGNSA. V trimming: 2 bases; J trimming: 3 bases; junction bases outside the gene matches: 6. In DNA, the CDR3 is TGTGCCAGCAGCTTAACCGGACAGGCATACTATGGCTACACCTTC. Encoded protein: CASSLTGQAYYGYTF.

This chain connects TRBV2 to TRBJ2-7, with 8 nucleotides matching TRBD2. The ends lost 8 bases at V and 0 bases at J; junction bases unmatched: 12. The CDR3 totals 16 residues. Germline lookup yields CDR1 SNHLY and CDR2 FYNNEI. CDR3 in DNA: TGTGCCAGCTGGGGCCTAGCGGGTTCCCTCTCCTACGAGCAGTACTTC. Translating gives CASWGLAGSLSYEQYF.

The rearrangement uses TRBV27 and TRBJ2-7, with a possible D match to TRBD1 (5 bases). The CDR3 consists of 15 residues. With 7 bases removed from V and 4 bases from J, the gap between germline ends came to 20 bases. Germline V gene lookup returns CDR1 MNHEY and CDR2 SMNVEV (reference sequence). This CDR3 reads CASTTYPPGPYEQYF. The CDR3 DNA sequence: TGTGCCAGCACTACTTACCCCCCAGGGCCTTACGAGCAGTACTTC.

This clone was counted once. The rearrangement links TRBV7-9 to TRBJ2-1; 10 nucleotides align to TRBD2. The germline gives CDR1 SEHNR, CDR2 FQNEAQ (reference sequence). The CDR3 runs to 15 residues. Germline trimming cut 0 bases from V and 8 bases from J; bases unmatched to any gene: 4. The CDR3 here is CASSLASGRAHEQFF. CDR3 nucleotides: TGTGCCAGCAGCTTAGCGAGCGGGAGGGCCCATGAGCAGTTCTTC. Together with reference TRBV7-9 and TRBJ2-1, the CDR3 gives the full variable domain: DTGVSQNPRHKITKRGQNVTFRCDPISEHNRLYWYRQTLGQGPEFLTYFQNEAQLEKSRLLSDRFSAERPKGSFSTLEIQRTEQGDSAMYLCASSLASGRAHEQFFGPGTRLTVL.

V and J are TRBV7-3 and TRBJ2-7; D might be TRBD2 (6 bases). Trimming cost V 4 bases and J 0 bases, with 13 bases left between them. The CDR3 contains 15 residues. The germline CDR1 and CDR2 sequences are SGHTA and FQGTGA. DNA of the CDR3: TGTGCCAGCAGCTACCTCGGAGGGAGCTCCTACGAGCAGTACTTC. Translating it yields CASSYLGGSSYEQYF.

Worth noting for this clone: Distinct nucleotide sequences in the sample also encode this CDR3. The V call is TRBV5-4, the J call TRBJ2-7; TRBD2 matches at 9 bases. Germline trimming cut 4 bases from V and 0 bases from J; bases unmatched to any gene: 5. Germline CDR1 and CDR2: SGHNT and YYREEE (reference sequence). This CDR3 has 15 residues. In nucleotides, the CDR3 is TGTGCCAGCAGCCTAAAGCGGGAGGTCTCCTACGAGCAGTACTTC. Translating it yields CASSLKREVSYEQYF.

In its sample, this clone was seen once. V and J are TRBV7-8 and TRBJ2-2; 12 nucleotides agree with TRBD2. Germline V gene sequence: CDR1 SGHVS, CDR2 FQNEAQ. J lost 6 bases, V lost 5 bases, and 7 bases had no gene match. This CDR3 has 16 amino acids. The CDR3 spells CASSPRTSGVSGELFF. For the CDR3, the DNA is TGTGCCAGCAGCCCTCGGACTAGCGGGGTCTCCGGGGAGCTGTTTTTT.

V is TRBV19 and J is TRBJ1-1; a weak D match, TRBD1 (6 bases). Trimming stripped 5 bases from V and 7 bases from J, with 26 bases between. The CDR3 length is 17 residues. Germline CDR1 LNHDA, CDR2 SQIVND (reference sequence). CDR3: CASSGDPRDIEGDEAFF. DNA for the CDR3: TGTGCCAGTAGTGGGGACCCTCGGGACATTGAGGGGGATGAAGCTTTCTTT.

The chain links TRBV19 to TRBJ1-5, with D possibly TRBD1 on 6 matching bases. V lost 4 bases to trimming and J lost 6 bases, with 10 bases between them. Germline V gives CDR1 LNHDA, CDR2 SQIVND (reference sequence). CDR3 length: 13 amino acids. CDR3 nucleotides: TGTGCCAGTAGTAAGGGGGGGCCTCAGCCCCAGCATTTT. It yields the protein CASSKGGPQPQHF.

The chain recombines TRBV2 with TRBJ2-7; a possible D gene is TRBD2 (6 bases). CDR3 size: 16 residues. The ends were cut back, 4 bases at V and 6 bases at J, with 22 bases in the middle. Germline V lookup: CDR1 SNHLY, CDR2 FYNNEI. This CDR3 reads CASSATSSEGLGEQYF. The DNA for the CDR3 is TGTGCCAGCAGTGCTACTAGCTCCGAGGGGTTGGGCGAGCAGTACTTC.

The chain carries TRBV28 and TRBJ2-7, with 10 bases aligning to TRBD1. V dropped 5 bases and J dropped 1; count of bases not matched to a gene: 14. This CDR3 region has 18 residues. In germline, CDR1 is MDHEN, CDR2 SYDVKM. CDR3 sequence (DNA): TGTGCCAGCAGTGCCGACAGGGGGCGGCAGTTTGGGTCCTACGAGCAGTACTTC. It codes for CASSADRGRQFGSYEQYF.

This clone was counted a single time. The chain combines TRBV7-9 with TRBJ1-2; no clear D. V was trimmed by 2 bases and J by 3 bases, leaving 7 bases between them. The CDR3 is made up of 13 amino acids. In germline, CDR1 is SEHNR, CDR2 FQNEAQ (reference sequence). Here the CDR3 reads CASSLPGDYGYTF. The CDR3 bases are TGTGCCAGCAGCTTACCCGGGGACTATGGCTACACCTTC.

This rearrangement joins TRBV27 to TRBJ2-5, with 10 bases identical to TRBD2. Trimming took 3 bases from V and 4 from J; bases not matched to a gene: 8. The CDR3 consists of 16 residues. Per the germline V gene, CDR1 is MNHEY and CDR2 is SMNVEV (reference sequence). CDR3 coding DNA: TGTGCCAGCAGTTTCTCCCCTAGCGGGAGAATAGAGACCCAGTACTTC. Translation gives CASSFSPSGRIETQYF.

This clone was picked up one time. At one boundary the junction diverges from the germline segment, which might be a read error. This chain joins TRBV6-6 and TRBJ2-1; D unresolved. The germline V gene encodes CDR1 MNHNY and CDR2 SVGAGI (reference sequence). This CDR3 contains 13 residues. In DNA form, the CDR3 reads TGTGCCAGCGGTTACTCTACCTACAATGAGCAGTTCTTC. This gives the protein CASGYSTYNEQFF.

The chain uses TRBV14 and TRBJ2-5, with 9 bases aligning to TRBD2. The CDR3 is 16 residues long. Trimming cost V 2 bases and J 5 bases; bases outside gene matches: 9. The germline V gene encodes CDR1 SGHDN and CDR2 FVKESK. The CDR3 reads CASSQILAGAVETQYF. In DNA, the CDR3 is TGTGCCAGCAGCCAAATTTTAGCGGGAGCTGTGGAGACCCAGTACTTC.